This T cell receptor (beta chain) was sequenced during a study of Graves' ophthalmopathy and Graves' hyperthyroidism listed by TCRdb under 2018. Broadly, across the study: Peripheral blood was collected before any treatment was given, at the time of initial diagnosis. In roughly 6 hyperthyroidism patients, the T-cell repertoire of thyroid tissue was compared with the T-cell repertoire of blood. In total, 135 blood samples were TCR-sequenced: approximately 42 ophthalmopathy, roughly 80 hyperthyroidism and about 17 hyperthyroidism-to-ophthalmopathy patients. The independent validation cohort included approximately 19 hyperthyroidism patients plus 17 patients who later progressed from hyperthyroidism to ophthalmopathy. The roughly 91 discovery patients were randomly divided into training and test sets at a 7:3 ratio. The study used signatures of the TCR beta repertoire to tell Graves' ophthalmopathy apart from Graves' hyperthyroidism and to predict which patients would progress to ophthalmopathy. A discovery set of 100 patients (roughly 41 ophthalmopathy, fewer than 60 stable hyperthyroidism) was enrolled to explore V-J signatures distinguishing ophthalmopathy from hyperthyroidism. Following sampling, methimazole starting at 30 mg daily was administered to hyperthyroidism patients, and high-dose intravenous methylprednisolone was administered to ophthalmopathy patients. Study-wide conclusions, independent of this receptor: Sample size was not predetermined statistically, and investigators were not blinded to group allocation. Most expanded thyroid clonotypes with a frequency above 0.001 also appeared in blood, which suggests that blood repertoires may reflect the immune response in the thyroid. Ophthalmopathy was separated from stable hyperthyroidism by the 13-signature model with about 89% sensitivity and about 83% specificity in cross-validation and with 80%/75% in the test set. In validation, the model predicted ophthalmopathy progression with nearly 71% sensitivity and roughly 72% specificity; about a dozen predicted patients were CT-confirmed with GO in a median of around 6 months.

Ophthalmopathy patients were characterized by moderately to severely active disease, a Clinical Activity Score of at least 3, a NOSPECS grade of at least 4, and a disease duration under 3 months. Anyone with other autoimmune diseases, uncontrolled infections, pregnancy or lactation was excluded from the study. Clinical symptoms, serum thyroxine, TRAb, thyroid ultrasound and orbital computed tomography were used for diagnosis. PBMCs were isolated from approximately 10 ml of fresh peripheral blood by Ficoll-Paque density gradient centrifugation. Trizol reagent was used to extract the total RNA, and its quality was then checked on an Agilent 2100 Bioanalyzer. As to this clonotype: The antigen it binds to is not known. No base quality information exists; no much larger clone differs at one position.

TCR beta CDR3 regions were amplified from RNA transcripts for repertoire sequencing. The first round was an RT-PCR using HTBI primers with the Qiagen OneStep RT-PCR kit, and this first round was followed by a second-round multiplex PCR, then size selection and purification. Sequencing of the libraries was carried out on an Illumina HiSeq2000 in paired-end mode with 100 bp reads. Per the source publication's procedure: SOAPnuke was used to process the reads, throwing out any read that had adapters, had uncalled bases, had a mean Phred below 15, or lacked an exact constant-primer or identifier match. COPE v1.2.5 was used to merge high-quality paired reads. Clonotypes were defined as unique nucleotide sequences and were aligned to IMGT TRB V, D and J references using MiTCR v1.1. Analysis was restricted to V-J combinations with a frequency above 0.0001, which covered about 99% of repertoires. For each V-J combination, a TCR clonal expansion and chaos score was defined as F50 clonal expansion divided by the chaos observed in the TCRdist matrix. Welch's t-statistics and random forest were used to narrow the features down to around 12 V-J combinations, which were then fed into a naive Bayes classifier. Thyroid-blood repertoire similarity was quantified with the Morisita-Horn index. TCRdb took the public reads, trimmed them with fastp at Q25, ran MiXCR for clone calling and kept in-frame beta chains. Each CDR3 protein gets just one entry, which takes the most common genes and DNA from the rows behind it. The authors' filters were not applied to this entry. Here the sample has 170,000 or so distinct CDR3 sequences; less than 45% occur a single time. Around 5.8% of the sample comes from the top ten.

The germline V gene provides CDR1 MNHNS and CDR2 SASEGT. Trimming removed 5 bases from V and 0 bases from J, leaving 8 bases between the germline ends. From cysteine to phenylalanine, the CDR3 is 13 amino acids long. The kept DNA is CDR3 alone, 39 bases in frame from the first base. The sequencing sample was made of peripheral blood. The clonotype originates from a woman in her 40s with Graves' ophthalmopathy. Donor details come from another sample of the same person, matched by shared clones. Rearrangement joined TRBV6-1 to TRBJ2-7; the D segment could be TRBD2, given 5 matching bases. CDR3 protein: CASSRTHSYEQYF. Here is the DNA: TGTGCCAGCAGTCGGACTCACTCCTACGAGCAGTACTTC.